This TCR beta chain was documented in a study of T-cell memory formation after mild COVID-19. The wider study: Clusters were largely donor specific. General observations from the study: Day 15 to 85 contracting clones showed balanced CD4/CD8; later expanders leaned CD4+.

TCRdb analysed the 5' RACE reads with MiXCR anew, one entry per CDR3 protein. The sample carries 280,000 or so distinct CDR3 sequences, under 20% recorded once. V shed 5 bases, J shed 3 bases, and the junction held 7 bases outside the gene matches. There are 15 residues in the CDR3. Germline-derived CDR1 and CDR2 are SGHRS and YFSETQ. This clonotype was recorded a few times. Its antigen is currently unknown. Input material: PBMCs or a T cell subset sorted from them (not recorded which). This chain uses TRBV5-1 with TRBJ2-2; the match to TRBD1 covers 7 bases. This TCR was sampled from a man between 18 and 29 years old who had mild COVID-19 (a few samples of this study predate the infection). Cell type and time point are not known. The DNA of the CDR3 is TGCGCCAGCAGAGAGGGGGACAGAGACACCGGGGAGCTGTTTTTT. Protein product: CASREGDRDTGELFF.